This TCR beta chain was identified during a study of cytomegalovirus exposure and HLA in healthy donors. Study-level points and caveats: Specificity of a few CMV-associated chains for CMV antigens was verified in vitro. Both high specificity and high sensitivity reportedly marked the classifier's diagnosis of cytomegalovirus status.

Using immunoSEQ multiplex PCR, the repertoire was profiled, and TCRdb retains in-frame clones only, with some absent. The sample carries about 98,000 clones, roughly 95% recorded once. The V gene's germline CDR1 is SGDLS and CDR2 YYNGEE. The CDR3 totals 14 residues. With V trimmed by 7 bases and J by 6 bases, 8 bases remained unmatched. Concerning this clone: What it recognizes is unknown.

The clonotype comes from a woman under 30 in good health and CMV-seronegative. The chain carries TRBV9 and TRBJ2-1; TRBD2 aligns across 9 bases. The sample comprised PBMCs. DNA for the CDR3: TGTGCCAGCCAGCGGGAGGTCGTTTCCAATGAGCAGTTCTTC. Its translation: CASQREVVSNEQFF.